This entry concerns a single TCR beta chain. What this receptor recognizes is not known. No per-base quality is available; no much larger clone lies one base away. This entry comes from a study of cytomegalovirus exposure and HLA in healthy donors (dated by TCRdb to about 2017). Context from the whole study: A later analysis indicated that the 120 or so validation repertoires were generated on the platform also employed for the 650 to 850 repertoires of the first cohort. To predict cytomegalovirus infection status, the study combined high-throughput TCR immunosequencing, statistical association of individual TCRs with disease status, and machine learning. The study was designed to test whether signatures of past pathogen exposure could be identified by cataloging public T cell receptors. In addition to the first cohort of 650 to 750 subjects, a separate validation cohort of 120 different subjects was used.

Receptor libraries were prepared by the immunoSEQ multiplex PCR assay. In the paper's pipeline: A statistical classification framework was built to diagnose cytomegalovirus status from the catalog of TCR beta chain sequences. Sourced from immuneACCESS, this table was stored by TCRdb with only in-frame sequences that have V and J called. A share of the clones is absent; for the studies checked, an unresolved V gene accounts for under half, and the remainder has no known explanation. The V and J calls and clone size were taken over from that table, and D and trimming were inferred from the DNA. This sample lists about 240,000 clones; around nine tenths were detected once. The ten largest clones represent about 2.5% of the sample. Results and caveats for the whole study, not just this receptor: In both the original and validation cohorts, the classifier was reported to diagnose cytomegalovirus status with high specificity and sensitivity. Most TCR sequences were observed very rarely across donors, whereas some public TCRs were present in many individuals. Three of the identified cytomegalovirus-associated TCR beta chains were confirmed in vitro to be specific for cytomegalovirus antigens. The authors suggested that the approach could potentially be extended to other disease states and immunological phenotypes. In a later analysis, TCRs clustered in the first cohort were found to also tend to co-occur in the roughly 130 validation repertoires, with approximately 95% of cluster scores above 0. A later analysis had no HLA typing for the validation cohort, so co-occurrence there was scored across all 130 or so repertoires. In the study, around 150 TCR beta chains were listed as associated with cytomegalovirus.

The germline V gene (reference sequence) provides CDR1 PRHDT and CDR2 FYEKMQ. The CDR3, cysteine through phenylalanine, is 17 amino acids long. The DNA shown is the 51-base CDR3, in frame from base 1. After removal of 5 bases from V and 3 bases from J, the junction retains 8 bases not matched to a gene. The donors were included in the validation cohort of 120 subjects, a group kept apart from the roughly 680-subject first cohort. The TCR comes from a man aged 18-30 years in good health and CMV-seronegative. The sequence links TRBV13 to TRBJ2-2; TRBD2 aligns with 11 central bases. Sequenced material: PBMCs. The CDR3 protein: CASSTRMGLADTGELFF. In nucleotide form, the sequence is TGTGCCAGCAGCACAAGGATGGGACTAGCGGACACCGGGGAGCTGTTTTTT.